Listed here are 22 T cell receptor beta chains from one sample, sequenced in a study of shared T cell receptors in the human thymus. Here immunoSEQ multiplex PCR was the method, and the copy in TCRdb shows in-frame clones only, minus some. The sample shows roughly 660,000 clones, around 89% of them seen only once. These data also formed part of another study, on human thymus T cells.

Sequencing used thymocytes. Receptor source: a boy in the first two years of life with a congenital heart defect.

The chain employs TRBV19 and TRBJ1-4; D gene unclear. Germline CDR1 is LNHDA and CDR2 is SQIVND (reference sequence). CDR3 length equals 13 residues. The V gene lost 5 bases and the J gene lost 8 bases, with 12 bases spanning the gap. The CDR3 DNA follows: TGTGCCAGTAGTCCTGGAGAAAGGGAAAAACTGTTTTTT. It is translated as CASSPGEREKLFF.

The V call is TRBV25-1, the J call TRBJ2-7; D unclear. Trimming took off 1 base at V and 6 bases at J, with 7 bases between the two ends. Germline-derived CDR1 and CDR2 are MGHDK and SYGVNS. This CDR3 has 12 amino acids. CDR3 residues: CASSELTREQYF. The CDR3, as DNA: TGTGCCAGCAGTGAATTGACTCGCGAGCAGTACTTC.

The CDR3 bases are TGTGCCAGCAGCGGAACTAGCGTAGATACGCAGTATTTT. Encoded protein: CASSGTSVDTQYF. The chain recombines TRBV9 with TRBJ2-3; 7 bases are a match to TRBD2. Germline-derived CDR1 and CDR2 are SGDLS and YYNGEE. CDR3 length: 13 residues. With V trimmed by 3 bases and J by 5 bases, 3 bases remained unmatched.

This chain joins TRBV25-1 and TRBJ2-5; 9 positions agree with TRBD1. Losses at the gene ends were 7 bases for V and 5 bases for J; bases not matched to a gene: 14. This CDR3 is 16 amino acids long. Germline CDR1 is MGHDK and CDR2 is SYGVNS. CDR3 nucleotide sequence: TGTGCCAGCACCGGAACCGGGACAGGGTTTTCGGAGACCCAGTACTTC. This sequence encodes CASTGTGTGFSETQYF.

V and J are TRBV5-4 and TRBJ1-2; D is uncertain. Germline V gene data show CDR1 as SGHNT and CDR2 as YYREEE (reference sequence). V was trimmed by 3 bases and J by 2 bases, leaving 14 bases between them. This CDR3 comprises 15 residues. The CDR3 region has the DNA TGTGCCAGCAGCTCGGGAACAGAAAGGAACTATGGCTACACCTTC. Translated, it gives CASSSGTERNYGYTF. Based on the CDR3 plus reference TRBV5-4 and TRBJ1-2, the full variable domain is ETGVTQSPTHLIKTRGQQVTLRCSSQSGHNTVSWYQQALGQGPQFIFQYYREEENGRGNFPPRFSGLQFPNYSSELNVNALELDDSALYLCASSSGTERNYGYTFGSGTRLTVV.

V and J are TRBV10-2 and TRBJ1-5, with D maybe TRBD1 (6 bases). The germline gives CDR1 WSHSY, CDR2 SAAADI. V gave up 4 bases and J gave up 0 bases, with 10 bases separating them. The CDR3 contains 15 residues. The CDR3: CASSVGRGSNQPQHF. The CDR3 bases are TGCGCCAGCAGTGTCGGCAGGGGTAGCAATCAGCCCCAGCATTTT.

This chain links TRBV25-1 with TRBJ1-2; no reliable D call. The CDR3 is 11 residues long. Looked up from germline, CDR1 is MGHDK and CDR2 is SYGVNS. Trimming removed 10 bases from V and 1 base from J, with 7 bases in between. The CDR3 sequence is CATTDNYGYTF. The DNA for the CDR3 is TGTGCCACCACAGATAACTATGGCTACACCTTC.

The V and J genes are TRBV10-3 and TRBJ2-2; possibly TRBD1 for D (5 bases). V shed 4 bases and J shed 6 bases, with 9 bases lying between them. The CDR3 runs to 13 residues. Germline V gives CDR1 ENHRY, CDR2 SYGVKD. This CDR3 is CAISGVQAGELFF. The DNA of the CDR3 is TGTGCCATCAGTGGGGTACAGGCCGGGGAGCTGTTTTTT.

The J gene is TRBJ2-3, the V gene TRBV7-3, with 13 bases fitting TRBD2. Germline V gene lookup returns CDR1 SGHTA and CDR2 FQGTGA. This CDR3 has 16 residues. The J segment lost 1 base and the V segment lost 6 bases, leaving 4 bases of the junction unmatched. The CDR3 is CASRSGLAGGTDTQYF. In DNA, the CDR3 is TGTGCCAGCAGATCTGGACTAGCGGGAGGCACAGATACGCAGTATTTT. Filled out from reference TRBV7-3 and TRBJ2-3, the complete variable domain reads GAGVSQTPSNKVTEKGKYVELRCDPISGHTALYWYRQSLGQGPEFLIYFQGTGAADDSGLPNDRFFAVRPEGSVSTLKIQRTERGDSAVYLCASRSGLAGGTDTQYFGPGTRLTVL.

The gene calls are TRBV29-1 and TRBJ1-2; D perhaps matches TRBD1 (5 bases). The CDR3 sequence is 8 residues long. Germline CDR1 and CDR2: SQVTM and ANQGSEA. V was clipped by 6 bases and J by 14 bases, with 10 bases between them. CDR3: CSVPGFTF. The DNA for the CDR3 is TGCAGCGTCCCAGGGTTTACCTTC.

The chain combines TRBV27 with TRBJ2-7, with 7 positions matching TRBD1. The CDR3 is made up of 13 amino acids. Per germline, CDR1 MNHEY and CDR2 SMNVEV (reference sequence). The V gene end was trimmed by 6 bases and the J gene end by 7 bases; junction bases not matched to a gene: 9. This CDR3 reads CASRGTADWEQYF. In DNA, the CDR3 is TGTGCCAGCAGAGGGACAGCGGACTGGGAGCAGTACTTC.

CDR3 nucleotide sequence: TGCGCCAGCAGCGAAACTAGCACAGATACGCAGTATTTT. Amino acid sequence: CASSETSTDTQYF. The rearrangement links TRBV10-1 to TRBJ2-3, with D hard to call. Trimming stripped 6 bases from V and 0 bases from J, with 7 bases between. CDR1 is WNHNN and CDR2 is SYGVQD in the germline V gene (reference sequence). The CDR3 extends over 13 amino acids.

This chain joins TRBV4-2 and TRBJ2-1, with a tentative D call TRBD2 (6 bases). Trimming pared 1 base from V and 7 bases from J, leaving 11 bases between. The CDR3 runs 14 residues. Germline V gives CDR1 LGHNA, CDR2 YNFKEQ. Here the CDR3 DNA reads TGTGCCAGCAGCCAAGCGGGAGAAAGGAATGAGCAGTTCTTC. Its protein is CASSQAGERNEQFF.

This rearrangement joins TRBV29-1 to TRBJ2-5; tentative D call: TRBD1 (5 bases). The CDR3 runs to 12 residues. Germline V gives CDR1 SQVTM, CDR2 ANQGSEA. V gave up 6 bases and J gave up 5 bases, with 13 bases separating them. For the CDR3, the DNA is TGCAGCGTAGCCCAGGGTTTGGAGACCCAGTACTTC. This sequence encodes CSVAQGLETQYF.

The rearrangement joins TRBV5-1 to TRBJ2-5, with D possibly TRBD1 on 6 matching bases. The last part of the DNA fits TRBJ2-7 better; the J call may be wrong. The germline V gene encodes CDR1 SGHRS and CDR2 YFSETQ. This CDR3 contains 15 residues. As DNA, the CDR3 is TGCGCCAGCAGCTCCACGGGACAAGGCTCCTACGAGCAGTACTTC. Translating gives CASSSTGQGSYEQYF.

The rearrangement links TRBV21-1 to TRBJ2-3; TRBD1 was called by the table and not checked on the DNA. TRBV21-1 is assigned pseudogene status. This CDR3 is 14 amino acids long. DNA for the CDR3: TGTGCCAGCAGCAAAGTGACAGGGGGAGATACGCAGTATTTT. Translation gives CASSKVTGGDTQYF.

The rearrangement uses TRBV5-6 and TRBJ2-1; D is unclear. CDR3 length: 14 amino acids. Deletions cut 2 bases from V and 2 bases from J, with 8 bases between. CDR1 and CDR2 (germline): SGHDT, YYEEEE. In nucleotides, the CDR3 is TGTGCCAGCAGCTTAAGCTGTACCTACAATGAGCAGTTCTTC. Its translation: CASSLSCTYNEQFF.

This rearrangement joins TRBV27 to TRBJ1-2, with 8 positions matching TRBD1. CDR3 length equals 16 residues. V dropped 5 bases and J dropped 5; count of bases not matched to a gene: 13. Germline CDR1 and CDR2: MNHEY and SMNVEV (reference sequence). The CDR3 spells CASSKFGQGEGYGYTF. The CDR3 nucleotides are TGTGCCAGCAGTAAATTTGGACAGGGCGAGGGTTATGGCTACACCTTC.

The V and J genes are TRBV30 and TRBJ2-7; 10 nucleotides line up with TRBD2. This CDR3 comprises 19 residues. V was pared by 2 bases and J by 4 bases, with 20 bases of the junction left unmatched. CDR1 is GTSNPN and CDR2 is SVGIG in the germline V gene (reference sequence). The CDR3: CAWSPDRLAGDSVGYEQYF. The CDR3 nucleotides are TGTGCCTGGAGTCCCGACCGGCTAGCGGGAGACTCCGTGGGGTACGAGCAGTACTTC.

J is TRBJ1-3 and V is TRBV4-1, with 9 bases matching TRBD1. CDR1 and CDR2 (germline): MGHRA, YSYEKL. The J segment lost 4 bases and the V segment lost 0 bases, leaving 10 bases of the junction unmatched. The CDR3 is made up of 18 amino acids. The CDR3 sequence is CASSQESDRGVPGNTIYF. CDR3 sequence (DNA): TGCGCCAGCAGCCAAGAATCGGACAGGGGCGTCCCCGGAAACACCATATATTTT.

The chain uses TRBV4-1 and TRBJ2-1; D remains unclear. Germline V gene sequence: CDR1 MGHRA, CDR2 YSYEKL. V was clipped by 0 bases and J by 7 bases, with 4 bases between them. The CDR3 contains 12 residues. The CDR3 region has the DNA TGCGCCAGCAGCCAAGATCATAATGAGCAGTTCTTC. As protein: CASSQDHNEQFF.

The rearrangement links TRBV4-1 to TRBJ1-2, with unresolved D. The length of the CDR3 is 15 residues. Germline-derived CDR1 and CDR2 are MGHRA and YSYEKL. The V and J ends lost 0 bases and 1 base respectively, with 9 bases between them. CDR3 bases: TGCGCCAGCAGCCAAGAGAGAGGGTTTAACTATGGCTACACCTTC. It encodes CASSQERGFNYGYTF.